Listed below are T cell receptor beta chains from one sample, sequenced in a study of glioma-infiltrating T cells after dendritic cell vaccination. Clones were read by immunoSEQ multiplex PCR, and TCRdb kept only the in-frame ones, dropping some. The data show around 100,000 clones, roughly 76% seen once. The sample here was blood, taken before dendritic cell vaccination. These receptors were collected from a human donor with glioblastoma. The CDR3 runs from the conserved cysteine through the conserved F or W. The order of the fields is D gene, V gene, clone size, J gene, CDR3 protein, CDR3 DNA. A D gene is named only where the DNA matches it firmly. Only some rows state a clone size, as once, few, many or a class for expanded clones.

TRBD2	TRBV7-9	once	TRBJ2-7	CASSWLAGGHGEQYF	TGTGCCAGCAGCTGGCTAGCGGGGGGGCATGGCGAGCAGTACTTC
TRBD1	TRBV2	few	TRBJ2-4	CASSLNRGVNIQYF	TGTGCCAGCAGCCTTAACAGGGGGGTAAACATTCAGTACTTC
-	TRBV5-1	few	TRBJ1-3	CASSPMGARESSGNTIYF	TGCGCCAGCAGCCCCATGGGGGCGAGAGAATCCTCTGGAAACACCATATATTTT
-	TRBV11-2	-	TRBJ2-2	CASSPYVSRFAGELFF	TGTGCCAGCAGCCCTTACGTGTCCAGATTCGCCGGGGAGCTGTTTTTT
TRBD1	TRBV29-1	-	TRBJ1-2	CSVGQGVNGYTF	TGCAGCGTGGGACAGGGAGTCAATGGCTACACCTTC
-	TRBV4-3	-	TRBJ1-1	CASSQDEQENTEAFF	TGCGCCAGCAGCCAAGATGAACAGGAGAACACTGAAGCTTTCTTT
TRBD2	TRBV6-1	many	TRBJ2-3	CASSEKAGGPDTQYF	TGTGCCAGCAGTGAAAAAGCGGGGGGGCCAGATACGCAGTATTTT
TRBD2	TRBV4-1	-	TRBJ2-2	CASSQGLAGGNTGELFF	TGCGCCAGCAGCCAGGGACTAGCGGGGGGGAACACCGGGGAGCTGTTTTTT
-	TRBV7-8	-	TRBJ2-7	CASSLLRGWMSYEQYF	TGTGCCAGCAGCTTATTGCGGGGATGGATGTCCTACGAGCAGTACTTC
TRBD1	TRBV19	-	TRBJ2-7	CASSYQGAYEQYF	TGTGCCAGTAGCTACCAGGGGGCCTACGAGCAGTACTTC
-	TRBV7-9	-	TRBJ1-2	CASSLERSELDSYGYTF	TGTGCCAGCAGCTTAGAGAGGAGCGAGTTAGACAGCTATGGCTACACCTTC
TRBD1	TRBV6-5	-	TRBJ1-5	CASSYSTGRNQPQHF	TGTGCCAGCAGTTACTCGACAGGGCGGAATCAGCCCCAGCATTTT
-	TRBV6-1	once	TRBJ1-2	CASSHTHTGTYGYTF	TGTGCCAGCAGCCACACCCACACAGGTACCTATGGCTACACCTTC
-	TRBV2	-	TRBJ2-2	CASQRTVNTGELFF	TGTGCCAGCCAAAGGACAGTGAACACCGGGGAGCTGTTTTTT
-	TRBV19	-	TRBJ1-3	CASSISRNTIYF	TGTGCCAGTAGTATAAGCCGAAACACCATATATTTT
TRBD1	TRBV7-2	-	TRBJ1-4	CASSGRTGFGEKLFF	TGTGCCAGCAGCGGCAGGACAGGGTTTGGTGAAAAACTGTTTTTT
-	TRBV18	-	TRBJ1-2	CASSPPTSGKDRGYTF	TGTGCCAGCTCACCACCGACGTCAGGTAAAGACCGGGGCTACACCTTC
TRBD1	TRBV10-3	-	TRBJ2-7	CAISGGGQGLIYEQYF	TGTGCCATCAGTGGGGGCGGACAGGGTTTGATCTACGAGCAGTACTTC
-	TRBV5-1	-	TRBJ1-1	CASSLRLRDTEAFF	TGCGCCAGCAGCTTGAGGTTGAGGGACACTGAAGCTTTCTTT
TRBD1	TRBV19	-	TRBJ2-7	CASSPRDRGSYEQYF	TGTGCCAGTAGTCCCCGGGACAGGGGCTCCTACGAGCAGTACTTC
TRBD1	TRBV27	-	TRBJ1-1	CASTQQGAGTEAFF	TGTGCCAGCACCCAACAGGGGGCTGGAACTGAAGCTTTCTTT
-	TRBV6-1	-	TRBJ1-2	CASSDSGVRGYTF	TGTGCCAGCAGTGATTCGGGGGTGCGAGGCTACACCTTC
-	TRBV7-2	-	TRBJ2-2	CASSLVGSGNTGELFF	TGTGCCAGCAGCTTAGTCGGTAGCGGAAACACCGGGGAGCTGTTTTTT
TRBD1	TRBV19	-	TRBJ2-7	CASSFRRDRVSYEQYF	TGTGCCAGTAGTTTCCGCCGGGACAGGGTCTCCTACGAGCAGTACTTC
-	TRBV30	-	TRBJ1-1	CAWSERDAGGAFF	TGTGCCTGGAGTGAACGGGACGCCGGAGGGGCTTTCTTT
TRBD2	TRBV6-4	-	TRBJ2-1	CASSDLLRAGDLDINEQFF	TGTGCCAGCAGTGACCTCCTCCGGGCGGGGGACCTAGATATCAATGAGCAGTTCTTC
-	TRBV6-5	once	TRBJ2-1	CASSSLGTNEQFF	TGTGCCAGCAGTTCCCTTGGGACTAATGAGCAGTTCTTC
TRBD1	TRBV6-5	-	TRBJ2-5	CASSYAGQGRETQYF	TGTGCCAGCAGTTACGCGGGACAGGGCCGGGAGACCCAGTACTTC
TRBD1	TRBV5-4	-	TRBJ1-6	CASSLARGRNSPLHF	TGTGCCAGCAGCTTGGCCAGGGGGCGTAATTCACCCCTCCACTTT
TRBD1	TRBV4-2	-	TRBJ2-7	CASSLPRDRGSEQYF	TGTGCCAGCAGCCTCCCCCGGGACAGGGGTAGCGAGCAGTACTTC
TRBD1	TRBV30	-	TRBJ1-1	CAWDRDRGNTEAFF	TGTGCCTGGGATAGGGACAGGGGGAACACTGAAGCTTTCTTT
-	TRBV11-1	-	TRBJ1-2	CASSPRRSYGYTF	TGTGCCAGCAGCCCCAGACGGAGCTATGGCTACACCTTC
-	TRBV19	-	TRBJ2-7	CASSISIRGEQYF	TGTGCCAGTAGTATTAGTATCAGAGGCGAGCAGTACTTC
TRBD2	TRBV5-1	-	TRBJ2-3	CASSPRTSGGSSDTQYF	TGCGCCAGCAGCCCTCGGACTAGCGGGGGGTCAAGCGATACGCAGTATTTT
-	TRBV4-1	once	TRBJ2-4	CASSQGPSRGAKNIQYF	TGCGCCAGCAGCCAAGGACCAAGCAGGGGAGCCAAAAACATTCAGTACTTC
-	TRBV7-2	-	TRBJ1-1	CASSYRGQTEAFF	TGTGCCAGCAGCTACCGTGGACAGACTGAAGCTTTCTTT
-	TRBV27	-	TRBJ2-7	CASTGGSYEQYF	TGTGCCAGCACCGGGGGAAGCTACGAGCAGTACTTC
-	TRBV5-4	-	TRBJ1-6	CASSSAGRRALHF	TGTGCCAGCAGCTCGGCCGGCCGGCGGGCCCTCCACTTT
TRBD1	TRBV6-5	-	TRBJ1-2	CASSYRPGQKNYGYTF	TGTGCCAGCAGTTACAGACCGGGACAGAAAAACTATGGCTACACCTTC
-	TRBV29-1	-	TRBJ1-5	CSVVRGNQPQHF	TGCAGCGTTGTCCGGGGCAATCAGCCCCAGCATTTT
-	TRBV7-2	-	TRBJ1-2	CASSLEAGLYGYTF	TGTGCCAGCAGCTTAGAGGCAGGGCTCTATGGCTACACCTTC
TRBD1	TRBV6-5	-	TRBJ1-1	CASSYSTGENTEAFF	TGTGCCAGCAGTTACTCGACAGGGGAGAACACTGAAGCTTTCTTT
-	TRBV11-2	-	TRBJ1-2	CASSRDIAGRNYGYTF	TGTGCCAGCAGCCGAGACATCGCCGGGAGAAACTATGGCTACACCTTC
TRBD1	TRBV12-5	-	TRBJ1-6	CASGTGDSPLHF	TGTGCTAGTGGGACAGGGGATTCACCCCTCCACTTT
TRBD1	TRBV5-4	-	TRBJ2-1	CASRPGTASYNEQFF	TGTGCCAGCAGGCCCGGGACAGCATCCTACAATGAGCAGTTCTTC
-	TRBV2	-	TRBJ2-1	CASSEARPRQGLYNEQFF	TGTGCCAGCAGTGAAGCGCGTCCCCGACAGGGACTTTACAATGAGCAGTTCTTC
-	TRBV4-3	-	TRBJ1-2	CASSQDQGYGYTF	TGCGCCAGCAGCCAAGATCAGGGCTATGGCTACACCTTC
TRBD2	TRBV13	few	TRBJ2-5	CASSLGLAGGQETQYF	TGTGCCAGCAGCCTGGGTCTAGCGGGGGGGCAAGAGACCCAGTACTTC
TRBD1	TRBV10-3	-	TRBJ1-2	CAISSTGGAVGYTF	TGTGCCATCAGTTCGACAGGGGGCGCGGTCGGCTACACCTTC
-	TRBV13	few	TRBJ1-1	CASSPGWVNTEAFF	TGTGCCAGCAGCCCGGGGTGGGTGAACACTGAAGCTTTCTTT
TRBD1	TRBV19	-	TRBJ1-5	CASSIDPPNDRVWRNQPQHF	TGTGCCAGTAGTATAGATCCCCCCAACGACAGGGTCTGGCGCAATCAGCCCCAGCATTTT
TRBD2	TRBV5-4	-	TRBJ2-5	CASSPQGGLGEQYF	TGTGCCAGCAGCCCGCAGGGAGGGCTGGGTGAGCAGTACTTC